These 3 T cell receptor beta chains were sequenced from one sample in a study of low-dose radiotherapy and immunotherapy resistance in tumors. Indicated time point: after trial treatment. Treatment here: LDRT plus nivolumab, ipilimumab, low-dose cyclophosphamide and aspirin (RACIN trial). TRAV and TRBV primers primed cDNA for both TCRalpha and TCRbeta. With a constant-region primer and a V-primer adapter, TCRs were subjected to around 18 PCR cycles of amplification. MiXCR, applied by TCRdb to the reads, yields one record per CDR3 protein. The top ten hold about 4% of the sample, which has approximately 100,000 distinct CDR3 sequences, about a fifth seen once. Specimen: PBMCs, collected after low-dose radiotherapy plus immunotherapy. All receptors come from a male donor with prostate cancer.

Many counts were recorded for this clonotype. The gene calls are TRBV7-9 and TRBJ1-2; the D gene is possibly TRBD1 (5 bases). The CDR3 is 12 residues long. CDR1 is SEHNR, CDR2 FQNEAQ, per germline (reference sequence). V was trimmed by 5 bases and J by 3 bases, leaving 7 bases between them. The CDR3 nucleotides read TGTGCCAGCAGCGCGACAGACTATGGCTACACCTTC. This sequence encodes CASSATDYGYTF.

This clonotype occurred once. The chain is built from TRBV10-3 and TRBJ1-1; the D gene is possibly TRBD1 (5 bases). CDR3 size: 15 residues. The germline V gene encodes CDR1 ENHRY and CDR2 SYGVKD. The germline V and J ends were trimmed by 4 bases and 5 bases, with 17 bases remaining between them. The CDR3 coding sequence is TGTGCCATCAGTGCATTTGACGGGACTGAAACTGAAGCTTTCTTT. It translates to CAISAFDGTETEAFF.

The chain couples TRBV29-1 to TRBJ2-3; 7 positions agree with TRBD1. CDR1 and CDR2 from the germline V gene are SQVTM and ANQGSEA. The CDR3 runs to 14 residues. The trim removed 6 bases at V and 0 bases at J, leaving 6 bases unmatched. The CDR3 loop is CSVAGTASTDTQYF. CDR3 nucleotide sequence: TGCAGCGTCGCCGGGACAGCGAGCACAGATACGCAGTATTTT.